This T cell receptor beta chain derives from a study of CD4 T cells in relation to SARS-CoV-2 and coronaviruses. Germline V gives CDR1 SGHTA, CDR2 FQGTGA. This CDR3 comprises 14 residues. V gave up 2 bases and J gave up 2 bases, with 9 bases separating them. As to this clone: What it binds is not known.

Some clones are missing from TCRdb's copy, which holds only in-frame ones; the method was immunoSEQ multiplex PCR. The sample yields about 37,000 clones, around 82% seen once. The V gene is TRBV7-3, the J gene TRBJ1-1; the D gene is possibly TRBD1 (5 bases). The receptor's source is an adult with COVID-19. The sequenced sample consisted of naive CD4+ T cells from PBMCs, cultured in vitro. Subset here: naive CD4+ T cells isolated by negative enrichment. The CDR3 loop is CASSLHQGNTEAFF. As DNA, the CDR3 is TGTGCCAGCAGCTTACACCAGGGAAACACTGAAGCTTTCTTT.